This entry lists 19 T cell receptor beta chains sequenced from one sample in a study of T-cell reconstitution after alpha-beta-depleted transplantation in children. Preparing the TCRbeta library involved the use of unique molecular identifiers. TCRdb re-derived calls from the PCR reads in MiXCR, one entry per CDR3 protein. The sample includes over 15,000 distinct CDR3 sequences, 4.5% to 6% seen only once; the top ten take 6.5% to 8.5%. This sample comprised PBMCs, obtained before TCRalphabeta/CD19-depleted stem cell transplant. All receptors come from a boy aged 5 to 17 with acute lymphoblastic leukemia, due to receive a stem cell transplant.

This clonotype is termed medium-sized. This chain uses TRBV29-1 with TRBJ2-7; D is possibly TRBD2 (6 bases). V was shortened by 7 bases and J by 2 bases, with 12 bases between the two germline ends. Per the germline V gene, CDR1 is SQVTM and CDR2 is ANQGSEA. The CDR3 length is 12 residues. Written as DNA, the CDR3 is TGCAGCGGGGGGGTTGGCCCCTACGAGCAGTACTTC. It codes for CSGGVGPYEQYF.

This clonotype came up many times. The chain uses TRBV6-5 and TRBJ2-2, with D perhaps matching TRBD1 or TRBD2 (5 bases each). Germline V gene lookup returns CDR1 MNHEY and CDR2 SVGAGI. Trimming stripped 6 bases from V and 4 bases from J, with 12 bases between. The CDR3 is made up of 14 amino acids. CDR3 nucleotide sequence: TGTGCCAGCAGGGTGGTAGGGACCACCGGGGAGCTGTTTTTT. Its protein is CASRVVGTTGELFF.

This clonotype is medium-sized by share. The gene calls are TRBV4-3 and TRBJ2-3, with D possibly matching TRBD2 (6 bases). V was clipped by 4 bases and J by 2 bases, with 16 bases between them. CDR3 length: 16 residues. Germline values: CDR1 LGHNA, CDR2 YSLEER. The CDR3 sequence: CASSPGTWGDTDTQYF. The CDR3 DNA reads as TGCGCCAGCAGCCCCGGGACGTGGGGGGACACAGATACGCAGTATTTT.

This clonotype came up many times. This chain uses TRBV10-2 with TRBJ2-3; 8 bases align to TRBD2. CDR3 length: 16 residues. J was trimmed by 2 bases and V by 10 bases; bases with no gene match: 14. Looked up from germline, CDR1 is WSHSY and CDR2 is SAAADI. For the CDR3, the DNA is TGCGCCACCAACGGGGTAGCGGGGCTAAACACAGATACGCAGTATTTT. Its translation is CATNGVAGLNTDTQYF.

This clonotype was counted at least ten times. The chain links TRBV7-9 to TRBJ1-2; D call uncertain. The CDR3 has 12 amino acids. Germline CDR1 is SEHNR and CDR2 is FQNEAQ (reference sequence). The V and J ends lost 4 bases and 8 bases respectively, with 11 bases between them. CDR3 in amino acids: CASSSQSEGYTF. CDR3 sequence (DNA): TGTGCCAGCAGCTCGCAATCTGAGGGCTACACCTTC.

This clonotype is deemed medium-sized. CDR3 sequence: CASSVIGGTYNEQFF. The CDR3 region has the DNA TGTGCCAGCAGCGTAATCGGAGGTACATACAATGAGCAGTTCTTC. This chain connects TRBV9 to TRBJ2-1, with D maybe TRBD2 (5 bases). Looked up from germline, CDR1 is SGDLS and CDR2 is YYNGEE. This CDR3 comprises 15 residues. The V end was cut by 1 base, the J end by 4 bases, with 12 bases between.

This clonotype has a count of ten or more. The CDR3 nucleotides are TGTGCCAGCAGCCAATTCCCTGAGACCCAGTACTTC. As protein: CASSQFPETQYF. V gene TRBV3-1 combines with J gene TRBJ2-5; D is uncertain. Germline CDR1 is LGHDT and CDR2 is YNNKEL (reference sequence). The ends were cut back, 2 bases at V and 5 bases at J, with 6 bases in the middle. The CDR3 is 12 residues long.

This sequence joins TRBV19 and TRBJ2-1; D may correspond to TRBD1 or TRBD2 (5 bases each). Germline V gene sequence: CDR1 LNHDA, CDR2 SQIVND (reference sequence). The CDR3 has 15 residues. The V end lost 6 bases, the J end lost 7 bases, and 19 bases lay between the germline ends. This CDR3 is CASRKTDPPGNEQFF. In nucleotides, the CDR3 is TGTGCCAGTAGAAAGACAGACCCCCCGGGGAATGAGCAGTTCTTC.

This clonotype was seen many times. This chain links TRBV20-1 with TRBJ2-6; D perhaps matches TRBD2 (5 bases). With 6 bases removed from V and 12 bases from J, the gap between germline ends came to 18 bases. The CDR3 is 13 amino acids. The germline CDR1 and CDR2 sequences are DFQATT and SNEGSKA (reference sequence). For the CDR3, the DNA is TGCAGTGCCCAAGAGGACTGGGTGGGCGTCCTGACTTTC. This gives the protein CSAQEDWVGVLTF.

This clonotype is labeled as medium-sized. The J gene is TRBJ1-2, the V gene TRBV28; D is unclear. Looked up from germline, CDR1 is MDHEN and CDR2 is SYDVKM. This CDR3 comprises 15 residues. V shed 2 bases and J shed 1 base, with 11 bases lying between them. CDR3 bases: TGTGCCAGCAGTTTAAGAGCCGGGAGTAACTATGGCTACACCTTC. Protein: CASSLRAGSNYGYTF.

This clonotype was seen at least ten times. J is TRBJ1-1 and V is TRBV6-2 or TRBV6-3; D remains ambiguous. Germline V gene lookup returns CDR1 MNHEY and CDR2 SVGEGT. This CDR3 comprises 12 residues. V was clipped by 7 bases and J by 7 bases, with 13 bases between them. The CDR3 loop is CASTRLTSEAFF. The CDR3 nucleotides are TGTGCCAGCACCCGCCTTACGAGTGAAGCTTTCTTT.

This clonotype has ten or more counts. The chain has TRBV19 and TRBJ2-3; TRBD2 matches 7 bases. CDR1 is LNHDA and CDR2 is SQIVND in the germline V gene (reference sequence). The V and J ends lost 6 bases and 2 bases, in that order; junction bases with no gene match: 5. The CDR3 spans 14 residues. The CDR3, as DNA: TGTGCCAGTAGAATGGGGAGGGACACAGATACGCAGTATTTT. Its translation: CASRMGRDTDTQYF.

This clonotype was seen a handful of times. This sequence may be a read error, since a much larger clone differs from it by one base. The chain combines TRBV5-4 with TRBJ2-7; 7 positions agree with TRBD2. The CDR3 contains 13 residues. In germline, CDR1 is SGHNT, CDR2 YYREEE (reference sequence). CDR3 loop: CAISWEGVAEQYF. The CDR3, as DNA: TGTGCCATCAGCTGGGAGGGTGTAGCCGAGCAGTACTTC.

This clonotype was recorded many times. The chain joins TRBV6-2 or TRBV6-3 to TRBJ1-5, with D tentatively TRBD1 (6 bases). This CDR3 comprises 15 residues. Trimming shortened V by 0 bases and J by 7 bases, and 13 bases separated the two germline ends. The germline V gene encodes CDR1 MNHEY and CDR2 SVGEGT. The CDR3 protein is CASSYSGRGGQPQHF. In nucleotides, the CDR3 is TGTGCCAGCAGTTACTCGGGCAGGGGAGGGCAGCCCCAGCATTTT.

In its sample, this clonotype was seen many times. This chain connects TRBV20-1 to TRBJ1-1, with D hard to call. CDR1 and CDR2 from the germline V gene are DFQATT and SNEGSKA (reference sequence). V lost 0 bases and J 6 bases, leaving 14 bases between the germline ends. The CDR3 spans 14 residues. CDR3 DNA: TGCAGTGCTAGAGATTTGGTGCGGGAAGCTGAAGCTTTCTTT. This sequence encodes CSARDLVREAEAFF.

This clonotype was counted at least ten times. The chain employs TRBV7-2 and TRBJ1-1, with D hard to call. Trimming stripped 3 bases from V and 10 bases from J, with 12 bases between. The CDR3 length is 12 residues. From germline, CDR1 is SGHTA and CDR2 FQGNSA. For the CDR3, the DNA is TGTGCCAGCAGCTTTTCAGGTACGGGAGCTTTCTTT. Translated: CASSFSGTGAFF.

In this sample, this clonotype turned up many times. This chain links TRBV2 with TRBJ1-2; no clear D gene. Trimming removed 2 bases from V and 4 bases from J, with 14 bases in between. There are 15 residues in the CDR3. Germline lookup yields CDR1 SNHLY and CDR2 FYNNEI. The CDR3 DNA reads TGTGCCAGCAGTGAAAGAGGGCGGATACGCTATGGCTACACCTTC. Amino acids: CASSERGRIRYGYTF. Supplemented by reference TRBV2 and TRBJ1-2, the full variable domain reads EPEVTQTPSHQVTQMGQEVILRCVPISNHLYFYWYRQILGQKVEFLVSFYNNEISEKSEIFDDQFSVERPDGSNFTLKIRSTKLEDSAMYFCASSERGRIRYGYTFGSGTRLTVV.

This clonotype occurred many times. The J gene is TRBJ2-7, the V gene TRBV6-1; TRBD1 agrees at 9 bases. Germline V CDR1 and CDR2: MNHNS, SASEGT. Germline trimming cut 6 bases from V and 3 bases from J; bases unmatched to any gene: 9. The CDR3 contains 15 residues. CDR3 sequence reads: CASRFNRDRVYEQYF. CDR3 DNA: TGTGCCAGCAGGTTCAACCGGGACAGGGTCTACGAGCAGTACTTC.

The chain joins TRBV6-1 to TRBJ2-2, with 7 positions matching TRBD2. V gave up 2 bases and J gave up 2 bases; unmatched junction bases: 5. Germline loops: CDR1 MNHNS, CDR2 SASEGT. The CDR3 is 16 amino acids. Written as DNA, the CDR3 is TGTGCCAGCAGTGAAAAAGCGGGAATCAACACCGGGGAGCTGTTTTTT. It is translated as CASSEKAGINTGELFF.